The entry below gives a single TCR beta chain sequence along with its context. Trimming took 5 bases from V and 2 from J, leaving 18 bases between them. The CDR3 is 16 residues long. CDR1 is SEHNR and CDR2 is FQNEAQ in the germline V gene (reference sequence). Survey-level resolution applied to immunoSEQ assay v3.0. The data were produced by immunoSEQ multiplex PCR, yet TCRdb's version contains in-frame clones alone and is incomplete. The table has 20,000 to 30,000 clones, roughly 85% seen once. The data are from a study of long-term antiretroviral therapy in people with HIV. This sample comprised unsorted PBMCs, obtained 2.3 years after starting antiretroviral therapy. This TCR was recovered from a man aged 35 to 55 with HIV. The chain is built from TRBV7-9 and TRBJ2-5, with D possibly matching TRBD2 (7 bases). This chain's CDR3 is CASSPTAGRGQETQYF. The CDR3, as DNA: TGTGCCAGCAGCCCGACAGCGGGAAGGGGGCAAGAGACCCAGTACTTC.